A single sample gave rise to the 27 T cell receptor beta chains below, sequenced in a study of blood T cell repertoires in COVID-19. TCRdb's table, derived via immunoSEQ multiplex PCR, lists solely in-frame clones and lacks some. The table includes about 350,000 clones, roughly 87% detected once. Sequences were obtained from PBMCs or T cells enriched from blood (not recorded which). Every receptor here comes from a woman younger than 45 who had recovered from COVID-19.

The genes are TRBV7-8 and TRBJ2-3, with 7 bases aligning to TRBD1. CDR3 length equals 14 residues. V lost 8 bases, J lost 4 bases, and 9 bases stayed unmatched. Germline V gene data show CDR1 as SGHVS and CDR2 as FQNEAQ. The CDR3 region is CASQRGGQADTQYF. CDR3 nucleotide sequence: TGTGCCAGCCAACGAGGGGGCCAGGCAGATACGCAGTATTTT.

This chain links TRBV9 with TRBJ1-2; TRBD1 matches 9 bases. The CDR3 runs 14 residues. Germline CDR1 reads SGDLS; CDR2 reads YYNGEE. Trimming cost V 3 bases and J 7 bases; bases outside gene matches: 7. CDR3 residues: CASSAGTGTRGYTF. The CDR3 DNA reads TGTGCCAGCAGCGCAGGGACAGGGACACGTGGCTACACCTTC.

This clone was counted a few times. The rearrangement links TRBV11-2 to TRBJ2-7, with TRBD1 as a possible D gene (5 bases). The germline CDR1 and CDR2 sequences are SGHAT and FQNNGV. The V gene lost 0 bases and the J gene lost 6 bases, with 12 bases spanning the gap. The CDR3 covers 14 residues. For the CDR3, the DNA is TGTGCCAGCAGCTTAGATCATAGGGGTTTCGAGCAGTACTTC. Its protein product is CASSLDHRGFEQYF.

The rearrangement joins TRBV30 to TRBJ2-3; 7 bases fit TRBD2. Trimming took 2 bases from V and 6 from J; bases not matched to a gene: 5. The CDR3 totals 13 residues. Per germline, CDR1 GTSNPN and CDR2 SVGIG (reference sequence). The CDR3: CAWSSGVGDTQYF. CDR3 DNA sequence: TGTGCCTGGAGTAGCGGGGTGGGCGATACGCAGTATTTT.

This chain links TRBV19 with TRBJ2-2, with 7 positions matching TRBD2. With 7 bases clipped from V and 7 bases from J, the junction kept 12 bases outside the gene matches. The length of the CDR3 is 15 residues. Germline CDR1 is LNHDA and CDR2 is SQIVND (reference sequence). The CDR3 region has the DNA TGTGCCAGTACCGAGGACTATATAGCGGGCGGGGAGCTGTTTTTT. It specifies CASTEDYIAGGELFF.

The V call is TRBV30, the J call TRBJ2-3; 7 bases are shared with TRBD2. Germline V gene data show CDR1 as GTSNPN and CDR2 as SVGIG (reference sequence). With 7 bases clipped from V and 14 bases from J, the junction kept 18 bases outside the gene matches. The length of the CDR3 is 13 residues. The chain's CDR3 is CASIVAAGVPPYF. The CDR3 DNA follows: TGTGCCTCCATCGTTGCGGCGGGAGTCCCGCCGTATTTT.

CDR3 in DNA: TGCGCCAGCAGCACACGGGGACCGGGAGAATACACCTTC. This encodes CASSTRGPGEYTF. The chain links TRBV5-1 to TRBJ1-2; possibly TRBD1 for D (5 bases). The V gene lost 4 bases and the J gene lost 11 bases, with 18 bases spanning the gap. The germline V gene has CDR1 SGHRS and CDR2 YFSETQ. CDR3 length equals 13 residues.

This clone has more than one count but fewer than ten. The chain combines TRBV5-1 with TRBJ1-5; TRBD1 agrees at 7 bases. CDR1 and CDR2 from the germline V gene are SGHRS and YFSETQ. V was pared by 1 base and J by 2 bases, with 0 bases of the junction left unmatched. The CDR3 totals 14 residues. The DNA of the CDR3 is TGCGCCAGCAGCTTGACAGGGGGCAATCAGCCCCAGCATTTT. Its protein is CASSLTGGNQPQHF.

V and J are TRBV19 and TRBJ1-5, with no clear D. This CDR3 comprises 13 residues. Trimming took off 6 bases at V and 4 bases at J, with 10 bases between the two ends. Germline values: CDR1 LNHDA, CDR2 SQIVND (reference sequence). The CDR3 loop is CASSGGLNQPQHF. DNA of the CDR3: TGTGCCAGTAGCGGCGGACTAAATCAGCCCCAGCATTTT.

The chain couples TRBV7-9 to TRBJ2-2; D gene unclear. V lost 5 bases, J lost 1 base, and 14 bases lay in between. From germline, CDR1 is SEHNR and CDR2 FQNEAQ (reference sequence). This CDR3 has 16 residues. The CDR3 coding sequence is TGTGCCAGCAGCCCGCACACCCCAGTGAACACCGGGGAGCTGTTTTTT. Translation gives CASSPHTPVNTGELFF.

The gene calls are TRBV3-1 (or the pseudogene TRBV3-2) and TRBJ2-5, with TRBD2 identical over 16 bases. Looked up from germline, CDR1 is LGHDT and CDR2 is YNNKEL (reference sequence). Trimming removed 4 bases from V and 7 bases from J; junction bases left unmatched: 6. CDR3 size: 16 residues. In DNA, the CDR3 is TGTGCCAGCAGCCCCGGGACTAGCGGGGGGGCGGGGACCCAGTACTTC. Its translation: CASSPGTSGGAGTQYF.

The count of this clone is one. The V gene is TRBV5-6, the J gene TRBJ1-2, with a tentative D call TRBD1 (5 bases). Trimming took off 1 base at V and 4 bases at J, with 11 bases between the two ends. This CDR3 region has 14 residues. Per germline, CDR1 SGHDT and CDR2 YYEEEE. This CDR3 is CASSLPQRGYGYTF. In nucleotides, the CDR3 is TGTGCCAGCAGCTTGCCGCAAAGGGGCTATGGCTACACCTTC.

This clone was counted once. The V gene is TRBV28, the J gene TRBJ1-4, with TRBD1 matching 7 bases. The CDR3 covers 16 residues. V was clipped by 5 bases and J by 7 bases; unmatched bases: 13. From germline, CDR1 is MDHEN and CDR2 SYDVKM. The CDR3 DNA is TGTGCCAGCAGTAACACCGACAGGGCCGGGGGTGAAAAACTGTTTTTT. Amino acids: CASSNTDRAGGEKLFF.

V usage is TRBV5-1 and J usage is TRBJ2-3; 7 positions match TRBD1. Germline values: CDR1 SGHRS, CDR2 YFSETQ. The CDR3 is made up of 14 amino acids. After removal of 4 bases from V and 5 bases from J, the junction contained 7 bases not matched to a gene. This chain's CDR3 is CASSLGDREDTQYF. The CDR3 DNA sequence: TGCGCCAGCAGCCTTGGCGACAGGGAAGATACGCAGTATTTT.

The chain couples TRBV10-3 to TRBJ2-2, with TRBD2 identical over 15 bases. The CDR3 is 17 residues long. V was pared by 5 bases and J by 1 base, with 2 bases of the junction left unmatched. CDR1 and CDR2 from the germline V gene are ENHRY and SYGVKD. CDR3 in DNA: TGTGCCATCAGTCAGGGACTAGCGGGGGGGAACACCGGGGAGCTGTTTTTT. Translated, it gives CAISQGLAGGNTGELFF.

The chain recombines TRBV30 with TRBJ1-3, with D possibly matching TRBD1 (5 bases). V was pared by 3 bases and J by 1 base, with 13 bases between. Germline V lookup: CDR1 GTSNPN, CDR2 SVGIG (reference sequence). There are 15 residues in the CDR3. CDR3 sequence reads: CAWSARAGSGNTIYF. CDR3 in DNA: TGTGCCTGGAGCGCCAGGGCAGGGTCTGGAAACACCATATATTTT.

The CDR3 loop reads CASSSGGASTDTQYF. The DNA of the CDR3 is TGTGCCAGTAGTAGCGGGGGGGCCAGCACAGATACGCAGTATTTT. The rearrangement joins TRBV19 to TRBJ2-3; 9 bases agree with TRBD2. Germline-derived CDR1 and CDR2 are LNHDA and SQIVND (reference sequence). J lost 0 bases, V lost 4 bases, and 2 bases had no gene match. The length of the CDR3 is 15 residues.

The chain couples TRBV5-1 to TRBJ1-3; TRBD1 matches at 8 bases. V shed 1 base and J 0 bases; nucleotides not matched to a gene: 3. The CDR3 length is 16 residues. The germline CDR1 and CDR2 sequences are SGHRS and YFSETQ. The CDR3 loop reads CASSLMTGDSGNTIYF. The CDR3 DNA is TGCGCCAGCAGCTTGATGACAGGGGACTCTGGAAACACCATATATTTT.

The CDR3 loop is CASSQSNRAYEQYF. The CDR3 DNA is TGTGCCAGCAGCCAATCTAACAGGGCCTACGAGCAGTACTTC. The chain employs TRBV16 and TRBJ2-7; the D gene is possibly TRBD1 (6 bases). Germline loops: CDR1 KGHSY, CDR2 FQNENV. With 0 bases removed from V and 2 bases from J, the gap between germline ends came to 8 bases. The CDR3 is 14 amino acids.

There are a few counts of this clone. The chain recombines TRBV15 with TRBJ1-5; D gene uncertain. Trimming removed 0 bases from V and 6 bases from J, with 6 bases in between. CDR1 is LNHNV and CDR2 is YYDKDF in the germline V gene (reference sequence). This CDR3 comprises 13 residues. The CDR3 DNA follows: TGTGCCACCAGCAGAGACGGGATTCAGCCCCAGCATTTT. As protein: CATSRDGIQPQHF.

The chain employs TRBV10-3 and TRBJ1-3; D is uncertain. V was cut by 4 bases and J by 1 base, with 8 bases left in between. The CDR3 has 14 amino acids. CDR1 ENHRY and CDR2 SYGVKD come from the germline V gene. The CDR3 DNA sequence: TGTGCCATCAGTGTAGGAGGGTCTGGAAACACCATATATTTT. It codes for CAISVGGSGNTIYF.

The chain recombines TRBV24-1 with TRBJ2-3, with a tentative D call TRBD2 (5 bases). V dropped 2 bases and J dropped 5 bases, with 7 bases sitting between them. Germline V gene sequence: CDR1 KGHDR, CDR2 SFDVKD. This CDR3 spans 13 amino acids. CDR3 residues: CATSDWERDTQYF. Written as DNA, the CDR3 is TGTGCCACCAGTGATTGGGAGAGAGATACGCAGTATTTT.

A few counts support this clone. The rearrangement links TRBV2 to TRBJ1-3; D is uncertain. Germline assignment: CDR1 SNHLY and CDR2 FYNNEI. This CDR3 contains 13 residues. The V end lost 7 bases, the J end lost 0 bases, and 7 bases lay between the germline ends. The CDR3 sequence: CASIGDSGNTIYF. The CDR3 DNA is TGTGCCAGCATCGGGGACTCTGGAAACACCATATATTTT. The complete variable domain, with remaining parts taken from reference TRBV2 and TRBJ1-3, reads EPEVTQTPSHQVTQMGQEVILRCVPISNHLYFYWYRQILGQKVEFLVSFYNNEISEKSEIFDDQFSVERPDGSNFTLKIRSTKLEDSAMYFCASIGDSGNTIYFGEGSWLTVV.

CDR3: CASSLGGGVPTDTQYF. DNA for the CDR3: TGTGCCAGCAGCTTAGGCGGCGGCGTACCAACAGATACGCAGTATTTT. The chain recombines TRBV7-9 with TRBJ2-3; unclear D gene. This CDR3 is 16 amino acids long. Per germline, CDR1 SEHNR and CDR2 FQNEAQ (reference sequence). Trimming pared 1 base from V and 3 bases from J, leaving 14 bases between.

The genes are TRBV12-3 or TRBV12-4 and TRBJ2-3; TRBD2 might be the D (6 bases). Trimming took 5 bases from V and 4 from J, leaving 10 bases between them. The CDR3 covers 13 residues. CDR3 residues: CASSAGPADTQYF. In DNA form, the CDR3 reads TGTGCCAGCAGTGCGGGACCAGCAGATACGCAGTATTTT.

DNA for the CDR3: TGCGCCAGCAGCTCGGACAGGGGAGGCACTGAAGCTTTCTTT. Translated: CASSSDRGGTEAFF. The V and J genes are TRBV5-1 and TRBJ1-1; 9 bases line up with TRBD1. This CDR3 region has 14 residues. Per the germline V gene, CDR1 is SGHRS and CDR2 is YFSETQ. With 3 bases clipped from V and 4 bases from J, the junction kept 4 bases outside the gene matches.

This chain links TRBV7-9 with TRBJ1-1, with TRBD1 as a possible D gene (6 bases). The CDR3 totals 14 residues. Per germline, CDR1 SEHNR and CDR2 FQNEAQ (reference sequence). Trimming removed 5 bases from V and 6 bases from J, with 16 bases in between. CDR3 sequence (DNA): TGTGCCAGCAGCGGGCCCAGGGGTGAGGCTGAAGCTTTCTTT. As protein: CASSGPRGEAEAFF.